This T cell receptor beta chain was recorded in a study of graft-versus-host responses after intestinal transplantation. Turning to the study itself: Recipients obtained multivisceral, liver-intestinal, or isolated intestinal transplants. Study observations and caveats: Detected in recipient marrow were GvH clones, some of which were first observed in ileum or blood.

V was pared by 4 bases and J by 4 bases, with 17 bases between. Germline CDR1 is KGHSH and CDR2 is LQKENI. The CDR3 is 16 residues long. Using immunoSEQ multiplex PCR, the repertoire was profiled, and TCRdb retains in-frame clones only, with some absent. Of around 12,000 clones detected, over 85% appear once; the ten largest clones hold around 4.4%. With regard to this clone: Antigen specificity is unknown.

V usage is TRBV18 and J usage is TRBJ1-3; D possibly corresponds to TRBD1 (6 bases). The sequence was obtained from a human patient who received an intestinal transplant, so some T cells may come from the graft donor. The sample here was PBMCs, taken 950 to 1,300 days after intestinal transplantation. CDR3 sequence: CASSQLRTELGNTIYF. DNA of the CDR3: TGTGCCAGCTCACAGTTGAGGACAGAACTGGGAAACACCATATATTTT. Together with reference TRBV18 and TRBJ1-3, the CDR3 gives the full variable domain: NAGVMQNPRHLVRRRGQEARLRCSPMKGHSHVYWYRQLPEEGLKFMVYLQKENIIDESGMPKERFSAEFPKEGPSILRIQQVVRGDSAAYFCASSQLRTELGNTIYFGEGSWLTVV.